The present T cell receptor beta chain was sequenced within a study of blood T cell repertoires in COVID-19. Study as a whole: Samples of COVID-19 (acute and convalescent) were obtained from the United States, Italy and Spain. T cells, B-cell-depleted T cells, or PBMCs supplied cDNA or gDNA.

This clone was counted once. CDR3 length equals 15 residues. CDR1 and CDR2 (germline): SEHNR, FQNEAQ (reference sequence). J lost 5 bases, V lost 7 bases, and 10 bases had no gene match. Original data processing: Reference gene primer amplification in the assay estimated nucleated cell counts. The method was immunoSEQ multiplex PCR; TCRdb's version includes in-frame clones alone and lacks a portion of them. Clone size and V and J calls were adopted from that table, with D and trimming inferred from the DNA. This table holds around 88,000 clones, roughly 90% found once. Specimen: peripheral blood. This clonotype was sampled from a man in his sixties with acute or convalescent COVID-19. The chain recombines TRBV7-9 with TRBJ2-5, with 10 nucleotides matching TRBD1. CDR3 coding DNA: TGTGCCAGCACCATCCTCGACAGGGGGCTTGAGACCCAGTACTTC. This translates into CASTILDRGLETQYF.